This note documents a single T cell receptor beta chain sequence. The data stem from a study of blood T cell repertoires in COVID-19. With V trimmed by 5 bases and J by 4 bases, 4 bases remained unmatched. CDR1 and CDR2 from the germline V gene are MNHEY and SVGAGI. The CDR3 consists of 13 residues. Source study methods: By means of reference gene primer amplification, nucleated cell counts were estimated. Data came from immunoSEQ multiplex PCR; TCRdb stores just in-frame clones and leaves some out. Clone size and the V and J calls come from that table; the DNA yielded D and trimming. The sample yields over 150,000 clones, roughly 80% seen once.

This chain uses TRBV6-5 with TRBJ2-5, with TRBD1 matching 7 bases. The TCR comes from a woman between 50 and 59 years old with acute or convalescent COVID-19. The sample taken for sequencing was peripheral blood. CDR3 amino acids: CASSTGVRETQYF. The CDR3 coding sequence is TGTGCCAGCAGTACAGGGGTGAGAGAGACCCAGTACTTC.